These 5 T cell receptor beta chains were all obtained from the same sample, sequenced in a study of technical replicates of blood from a handful of donors. Data came from immunoSEQ multiplex PCR; TCRdb stores just in-frame clones and leaves some out. The sample lists some 11,000 clones, about 95% occurring once. The sample comprised PBMCs. Receptor source: a human donor in good health.

The chain employs TRBV7-3 and TRBJ2-5, with D maybe TRBD1 (5 bases). The V gene lost 1 base and the J gene lost 1 base, with 10 bases spanning the gap. Germline lookup yields CDR1 SGHTA and CDR2 FQGTGA. The CDR3 covers 15 residues. DNA of the CDR3: TGTGCCAGCAGCTTAATGGGGCAACTCCAAGAGACCCAGTACTTC. This gives the protein CASSLMGQLQETQYF.

V and J are TRBV28 and TRBJ2-1, with 16 positions matching TRBD2. V shed 7 bases, J shed 5 bases, and the junction held 8 bases outside the gene matches. The CDR3 is 17 amino acids. CDR1 and CDR2 from the germline V gene are MDHEN and SYDVKM. The CDR3 nucleotides are TGTGCCAGCACTTCCGGGACTAGCGGGAGGGTAGACAATGAGCAGTTCTTC. Its translation is CASTSGTSGRVDNEQFF.

CDR3 sequence reads: CASSPYIGEADTEAFF. In DNA form, the CDR3 reads TGTGCCAGCTCGCCCTATATCGGGGAGGCGGACACTGAAGCTTTCTTT. This chain uses TRBV18 with TRBJ1-1; D is undetermined. V lost 6 bases and J lost 3, with 20 bases in between. Germline values: CDR1 KGHSH, CDR2 LQKENI. This CDR3 contains 16 residues.

V is TRBV29-1 and J is TRBJ2-2, with D tentatively TRBD2 (6 bases). V shed 6 bases and J shed 4 bases, with 18 bases lying between them. The CDR3 contains 15 residues. Germline loops: CDR1 SQVTM, CDR2 ANQGSEA. Here the CDR3 DNA reads TGCAGCGTCAAAAGGGACTCAGGGACCACCGGGGAGCTGTTTTTT. This codes for CSVKRDSGTTGELFF.

This chain connects TRBV27 to TRBJ2-7, with TRBD2 matching over 8 bases. J was trimmed by 4 bases and V by 2 bases; bases with no gene match: 10. The V gene's germline CDR1 is MNHEY and CDR2 SMNVEV (reference sequence). This CDR3 has 16 amino acids. The CDR3 reads CASSLPVLAGPYEQYF. The CDR3 coding sequence is TGTGCCAGCAGTTTACCCGTCCTAGCGGGCCCTTACGAGCAGTACTTC.